These 14 T cell receptor beta chains share one sample of origin, sequenced in a study of blood T cell repertoires in COVID-19. TCRdb's table, derived via immunoSEQ multiplex PCR, lists solely in-frame clones and lacks some. The sample includes approximately 150,000 clones, around 85% of them seen just once. Sequenced input: peripheral blood. The source is a man aged 60-69 years with active or convalescent COVID-19.

The chain links TRBV28 to TRBJ2-1, with TRBD2 matching over 13 bases. The CDR3 consists of 16 residues. Germline V lookup: CDR1 MDHEN, CDR2 SYDVKM. V lost 1 base and J lost 7; bases outside the gene matches: 4. CDR3 DNA sequence: TGTGCCAGCAGTTTATCCGGGACTAGCGGGACGAATGAGCAGTTCTTC. Encoded protein: CASSLSGTSGTNEQFF. Based on the CDR3 plus reference TRBV28 and TRBJ2-1, the full variable domain is DVKVTQSSRYLVKRTGEKVFLECVQDMDHENMFWYRQDPGLGLRLIYFSYDVKMKEKGDIPEGYSVSREKKERFSLILESASTNQTSMYLCASSLSGTSGTNEQFFGPGTRLTVL.

The chain couples TRBV10-3 to TRBJ2-3; maybe TRBD1 (5 bases). This CDR3 is built from 13 residues. V was cut by 9 bases and J by 0 bases, with 10 bases left in between. Germline V gives CDR1 ENHRY, CDR2 SYGVKD. The CDR3 here is CAMGPASTDTQYF. For the CDR3, the DNA is TGTGCCATGGGGCCGGCTAGCACAGATACGCAGTATTTT.

The genes are TRBV5-4 and TRBJ2-7, with D perhaps TRBD1 (5 bases). The CDR3 covers 15 residues. V was clipped by 0 bases and J by 7 bases, with 17 bases between them. Looked up from germline, CDR1 is SGHNT and CDR2 is YYREEE (reference sequence). The CDR3 protein is CASSLDPGLLEEQYF. CDR3 nucleotides: TGTGCCAGCAGCTTGGATCCAGGGCTCCTAGAGGAGCAGTACTTC.

The chain combines TRBV24-1 with TRBJ2-2; D may be TRBD1 (6 bases). The germline gives CDR1 KGHDR, CDR2 SFDVKD. The germline V and J ends were trimmed by 7 bases and 6 bases, with 8 bases remaining between them. The CDR3 is made up of 12 amino acids. The CDR3 bases are TGTGCCACCAGAGGGGGACCCGGGGAGCTGTTTTTT. It specifies CATRGGPGELFF.

This chain uses TRBV11-2 with TRBJ2-1; 8 positions agree with TRBD1. The germline V gene has CDR1 SGHAT and CDR2 FQNNGV. V trimming: 5 bases; J trimming: 5 bases; junction bases outside the gene matches: 11. CDR3 length equals 16 residues. The CDR3 nucleotides are TGTGCCAGCAGCATTCCCGGACAGGGTAAGAACAATGAGCAGTTCTTC. Translating it yields CASSIPGQGKNNEQFF. Based on the CDR3 plus reference TRBV11-2 and TRBJ2-1, the full variable domain is EAGVAQSPRYKIIEKRQSVAFWCNPISGHATLYWYQQILGQGPKLLIQFQNNGVVDDSQLPKDRFSAERLKGVDSTLKIQPAKLEDSAVYLCASSIPGQGKNNEQFFGPGTRLTVL.

This chain links TRBV11-2 with TRBJ1-3; 11 bases are a match to TRBD1. The CDR3 spans 16 residues. Trimming took 1 base from V and 2 from J; bases not matched to a gene: 1. The germline CDR1 and CDR2 sequences are SGHAT and FQNNGV. The CDR3 loop is CASSLAGQGAGNTIYF. The CDR3 bases are TGTGCCAGCAGCTTAGCGGGACAGGGGGCTGGAAACACCATATATTTT.

The J gene is TRBJ2-7, the V gene TRBV6-8; weak D call: TRBD2 (6 bases). With 2 bases removed from V and 0 bases from J, the gap between germline ends came to 17 bases. The germline CDR1 and CDR2 sequences are MNHGY and SAAAGT. The CDR3 totals 17 residues. CDR3 sequence reads: CASSYERRELNSYEQYF. The CDR3 DNA reads as TGTGCCAGCAGTTACGAGCGTCGGGAGCTGAACTCCTACGAGCAGTACTTC.

The rearrangement links TRBV6-2 or TRBV6-3 to TRBJ1-5; weak D call: TRBD1 (5 bases). From germline, CDR1 is MNHEY and CDR2 SVGEGT. There are 14 residues in the CDR3. Between the trimmed V and J ends, which lost 2 bases and 4 bases, there was a span of 9 bases. In DNA form, the CDR3 reads TGTGCCAGCAGTTACAGGGGTTGGAATCAGCCCCAGCATTTT. The encoded protein is CASSYRGWNQPQHF.

The CDR3 here is CASSPRGRLNADTQYF. CDR3 nucleotides: TGTGCCAGTAGTCCGCGAGGGCGGCTCAATGCAGATACGCAGTATTTT. The J gene is TRBJ2-3, the V gene TRBV19; D possibly corresponds to TRBD2 (5 bases). V lost 5 bases and J 4 bases, leaving 19 bases between the germline ends. Germline-derived CDR1 and CDR2 are LNHDA and SQIVND (reference sequence). The CDR3 spans 16 residues.

J is TRBJ2-3 and V is TRBV4-1; 8 bases agree with TRBD2. V shed 1 base and J 3 bases; nucleotides not matched to a gene: 12. The germline CDR1 and CDR2 sequences are MGHRA and YSYEKL. CDR3 length: 18 amino acids. The CDR3 nucleotides are TGCGCCAGCAGCCAAGGAAGGGAGGGTAGCGGGGAGACAGATACGCAGTATTTT. This encodes CASSQGREGSGETDTQYF.

This chain connects TRBV28 to TRBJ2-5; 9 bases match TRBD2. With V trimmed by 6 bases and J by 5 bases, 13 bases remained unmatched. Germline V gene lookup returns CDR1 MDHEN and CDR2 SYDVKM. This CDR3 is built from 16 residues. The CDR3 nucleotides read TGTGCCAGCAGGACCGGTAGCGGGAGTTTCGGGGAGACCCAGTACTTC. The encoded protein is CASRTGSGSFGETQYF. Filled out from reference TRBV28 and TRBJ2-5, the complete variable domain reads DVKVTQSSRYLVKRTGEKVFLECVQDMDHENMFWYRQDPGLGLRLIYFSYDVKMKEKGDIPEGYSVSREKKERFSLILESASTNQTSMYLCASRTGSGSFGETQYFGPGTRLLVL.

The chain links TRBV5-4 to TRBJ2-1; TRBD1 matches 7 bases. CDR1 is SGHNT, CDR2 YYREEE, per germline (reference sequence). The CDR3 runs to 16 residues. J was trimmed by 5 bases and V by 7 bases; bases with no gene match: 15. The CDR3 region is CASGPGQIKIHNEQFF. The CDR3 nucleotides are TGTGCCAGCGGTCCGGGACAGATTAAGATTCACAATGAGCAGTTCTTC.

This clone was detected a few times. The chain carries TRBV4-1 and TRBJ1-6, with D possibly TRBD1 on 6 matching bases. Germline V lookup: CDR1 MGHRA, CDR2 YSYEKL. V was clipped by 2 bases and J by 6 bases, with 11 bases between them. The CDR3 has 15 residues. CDR3 loop: CASSQFRDINSPLHF. CDR3 bases: TGCGCCAGCAGCCAATTCCGGGACATTAATTCACCCCTCCACTTT.

The chain couples TRBV5-1 to TRBJ2-5, with D tentatively TRBD1 (6 bases). This CDR3 comprises 14 residues. Trimming took 3 bases from V and 2 from J, leaving 11 bases between them. Looked up from germline, CDR1 is SGHRS and CDR2 is YFSETQ. The CDR3 reads CASSSQRGQETQYF. The DNA of the CDR3 is TGCGCCAGCAGCTCCCAGAGGGGGCAAGAGACCCAGTACTTC.